This entry lists 3 T cell receptor beta chains sequenced from one sample in a study of blood T cells in healthy people across ages. A second PCR, run for about 6 to 11 cycles, used a sample-barcoded 5' primer plus a J-beta primer mix. Each CDR3 protein gets one entry after TCRdb re-called the 5' RACE reads with MiXCR. Of roughly 410,000 distinct CDR3 sequences in the sample, roughly half were seen once. Material for sequencing was blood. The source is a man aged 55 to 70 in good health.

This clonotype was seen more than once but under ten times. V and J are TRBV12-3 or TRBV12-4 and TRBJ2-5; possible D gene TRBD2, 5 bases. V was cut by 5 bases and J by 11 bases, with 15 bases left in between. This CDR3 has 12 amino acids. The CDR3 coding sequence is TGTGCCAGCAGTCAGCAGGAGGTTAAGCAGTACTTC. Residues: CASSQQEVKQYF.

The rearrangement joins TRBV9 to TRBJ1-5; D is unclear. CDR3 size: 15 residues. Between the trimmed V and J ends, which lost 4 bases and 1 base, there was a span of 12 bases. CDR1 is SGDLS and CDR2 is YYNGEE in the germline V gene. The CDR3 sequence: CASSLEVASNQPQHF. For the CDR3, the DNA is TGTGCCAGCAGCCTGGAGGTGGCGAGCAATCAGCCCCAGCATTTT.

The CDR3, as DNA: TGTGCCAGCAGCCAAGAAGGGGTTCGCGGTGGCTACACCTTC. It specifies CASSQEGVRGGYTF. V and J are TRBV3-1 and TRBJ1-2, with D maybe TRBD1 (5 bases). The germline V and J ends were trimmed by 0 bases and 7 bases, with 12 bases remaining between them. Looked up from germline, CDR1 is LGHDT and CDR2 is YNNKEL (reference sequence). This CDR3 spans 14 amino acids.